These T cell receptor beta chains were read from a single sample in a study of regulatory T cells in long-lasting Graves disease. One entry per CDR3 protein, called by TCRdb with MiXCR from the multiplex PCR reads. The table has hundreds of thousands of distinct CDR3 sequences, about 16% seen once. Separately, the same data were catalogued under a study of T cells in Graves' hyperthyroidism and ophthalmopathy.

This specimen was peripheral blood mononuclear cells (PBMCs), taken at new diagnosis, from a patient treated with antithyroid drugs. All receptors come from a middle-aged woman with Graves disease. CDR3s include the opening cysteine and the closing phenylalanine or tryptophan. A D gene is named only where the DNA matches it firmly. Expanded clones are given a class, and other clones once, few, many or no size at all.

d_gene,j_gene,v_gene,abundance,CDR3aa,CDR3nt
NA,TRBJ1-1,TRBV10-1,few,CASSELAGRDTEAFF,TGCGCCAGCAGTGAGTTGGCGGGCCGAGACACTGAAGCTTTCTTT
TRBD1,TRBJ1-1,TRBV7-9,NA,CASSEGAYTEAFF,TGTGCCAGCAGTGAGGGGGCCTACACTGAAGCTTTCTTT
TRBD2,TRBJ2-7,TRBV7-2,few,CASSLDSGGAPYEQYF,TGTGCCAGCAGCTTAGATAGCGGGGGGGCCCCCTACGAGCAGTACTTC
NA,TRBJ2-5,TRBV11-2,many,CASSSRTQETQYF,TGTGCCAGCAGCTCTAGGACTCAAGAGACCCAGTACTTC
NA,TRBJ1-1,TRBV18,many,CASSRTPSIGSVGNTEAFF,TGTGCCAGCTCGCGCACCCCATCGATTGGCTCGGTCGGCAACACTGAAGCTTTCTTT
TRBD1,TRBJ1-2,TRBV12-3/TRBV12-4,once,CASSYQGAKGYTF,TGTGCCAGCAGTTACCAGGGGGCAAAAGGCTACACCTTC
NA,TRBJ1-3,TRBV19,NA,CASSILRGTGNTIYF,TGTGCCAGTAGTATTCTTAGGGGTACCGGAAACACCATATATTTT
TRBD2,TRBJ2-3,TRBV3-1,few,CASSQDLRGGTDTQYF,TGTGCCAGCAGCCAAGATTTGCGGGGGGGCACAGATACGCAGTATTTT
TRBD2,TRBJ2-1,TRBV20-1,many,CSAQTSGGAGYNEQFF,TGCAGTGCTCAGACTAGCGGGGGGGCGGGTTACAATGAGCAGTTCTTC
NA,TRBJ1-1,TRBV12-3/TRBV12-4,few,CASSFRAGWVSEAFF,TGTGCCAGCAGTTTTCGGGCAGGGTGGGTGTCTGAAGCTTTCTTT
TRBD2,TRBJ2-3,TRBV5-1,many,CASSLGLAVTTDTQYF,TGCGCCAGCAGCCTGGGACTAGCGGTGACGACAGATACGCAGTATTTT
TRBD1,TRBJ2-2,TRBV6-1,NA,CASSQDRTGGELFF,TGTGCCAGCAGCCAGGACAGGACGGGAGGGGAGCTGTTTTTT
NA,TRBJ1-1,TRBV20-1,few,CSARAPTGTTTEAFF,TGCAGTGCTAGAGCCCCGACTGGAACCACCACTGAAGCTTTCTTT
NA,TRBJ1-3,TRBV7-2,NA,CASSASGTPGNTIYF,TGTGCCAGCAGCGCCTCCGGGACGCCTGGAAACACCATATATTTT
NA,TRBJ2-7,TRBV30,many,CAWGVGVYEQYF,TGTGCCTGGGGAGTCGGCGTTTACGAGCAGTACTTC
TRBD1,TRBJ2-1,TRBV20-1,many,CSAISPGQGLNEQFF,TGCAGTGCTATCTCGCCGGGACAGGGGTTGAATGAGCAGTTCTTC
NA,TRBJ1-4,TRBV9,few,CASSVAGGTNEKLFF,TGTGCCAGCAGCGTAGCGGGGGGCACTAATGAAAAACTGTTTTTT
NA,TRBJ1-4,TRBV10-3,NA,CAISESKGGEKLFF,TGTGCCATCAGTGAGTCGAAGGGTGGGGAAAAACTGTTTTTT
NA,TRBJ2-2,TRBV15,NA,CATSTAWGISSGDRSTGELFF,TGTGCCACCAGCACCGCATGGGGCATCAGCAGCGGTGACAGGTCCACCGGGGAGCTGTTTTTT
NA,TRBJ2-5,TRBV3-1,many,CASSQLRGGGETQYF,TGTGCCAGCAGCCAACTCAGGGGCGGGGGAGAGACCCAGTACTTC
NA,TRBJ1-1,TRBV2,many,CASSTQARVQGTEAFF,TGTGCCAGCAGTACCCAAGCCAGGGTTCAGGGCACTGAAGCTTTCTTT
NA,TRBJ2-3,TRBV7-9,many,CASCPSGADTDTQYF,TGTGCCAGCTGTCCTTCGGGGGCCGACACAGATACGCAGTATTTT
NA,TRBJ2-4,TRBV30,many,CAWSVTNIQYF,TGTGCCTGGAGTGTCACAAACATTCAGTACTTC
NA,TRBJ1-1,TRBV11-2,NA,CASSPRLRTEAFF,TGTGCCAGCAGCCCCCGGTTGAGGACTGAAGCTTTCTTT
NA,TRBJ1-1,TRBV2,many,CASSEITNTEAFF,TGTGCCAGCAGTGAAATCACCAACACTGAAGCTTTCTTT
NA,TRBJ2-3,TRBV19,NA,CASSRREINTDTQYF,TGTGCCAGTAGCCGCCGGGAGATAAACACAGATACGCAGTATTTT
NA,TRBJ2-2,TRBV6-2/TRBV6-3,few,CASSYGAFETAGELFF,TGTGCCAGCAGTTACGGCGCTTTTGAAACGGCCGGGGAGCTGTTTTTT
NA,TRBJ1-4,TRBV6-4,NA,CASSDSGEGYEKLFF,TGTGCCAGCAGTGACTCAGGGGAGGGGTATGAAAAACTGTTTTTT
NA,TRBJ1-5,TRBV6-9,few,CASSYFGDQPQHF,TGTGCCAGCAGTTACTTTGGCGATCAGCCCCAGCATTTT
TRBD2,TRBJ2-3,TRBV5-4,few,CASAGLANPSTDTQYF,TGTGCCAGCGCGGGACTAGCGAACCCTAGCACAGATACGCAGTATTTT
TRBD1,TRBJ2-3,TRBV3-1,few,CASSQEALLLGGAGTDTQYF,TGTGCCAGCAGCCAAGAGGCCCTCCTTTTAGGGGGCGCGGGCACAGATACGCAGTATTTT
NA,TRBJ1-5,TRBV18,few,CASSPIDGFNQPQHF,TGTGCCAGCTCACCAATAGATGGGTTCAATCAGCCCCAGCATTTT
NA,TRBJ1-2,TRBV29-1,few,CSVEMSYGYTF,TGCAGCGTTGAGATGTCCTATGGCTACACCTTC
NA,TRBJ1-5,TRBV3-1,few,CASSQAPGDQPQHF,TGTGCCAGCAGCCAAGCCCCAGGGGATCAGCCCCAGCATTTT
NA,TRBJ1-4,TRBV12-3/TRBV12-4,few,CASTLGEKLFF,TGTGCCAGCACCCTGGGTGAAAAACTGTTTTTT
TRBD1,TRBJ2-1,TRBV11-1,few,CASSLAAPGQGAYNEQFF,TGTGCCAGCAGCTTGGCAGCCCCGGGACAGGGGGCGTACAATGAGCAGTTCTTC
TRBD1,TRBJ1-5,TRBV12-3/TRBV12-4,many,CASSFGQGESNQPQHF,TGTGCCAGCAGCTTTGGACAGGGGGAAAGCAATCAGCCCCAGCATTTT
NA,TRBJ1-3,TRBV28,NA,CASIHQGSGNTIYF,TGTGCCAGCATCCATCAGGGGTCTGGAAACACCATATATTTT
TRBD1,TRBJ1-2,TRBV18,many,CASSPLLQGDYGYTF,TGTGCCAGCTCACCACTCCTCCAGGGGGACTATGGCTACACCTTC
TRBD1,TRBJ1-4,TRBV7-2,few,CASSSWDRPGEKLFF,TGTGCCAGCAGCTCCTGGGACAGACCGGGAGAAAAACTGTTTTTT
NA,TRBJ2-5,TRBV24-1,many,CATSDSYQETQYF,TGTGCCACCAGTGATTCCTACCAAGAGACCCAGTACTTC
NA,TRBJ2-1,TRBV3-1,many,CASSQDIAAGGDEQFF,TGTGCCAGCAGCCAAGATATAGCGGCAGGGGGGGATGAGCAGTTCTTC
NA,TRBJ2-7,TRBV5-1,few,CASSYPGSGEQYF,TGCGCCAGCAGCTACCCGGGGTCAGGCGAGCAGTACTTC
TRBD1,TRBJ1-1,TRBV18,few,CASSPTTGLNTEAFF,TGTGCCAGCTCACCTACGACAGGGCTGAACACTGAAGCTTTCTTT
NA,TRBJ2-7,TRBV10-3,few,CAISESAESLSF,TGTGCCATCAGTGAGTCCGCAGAATCCCTTTCCTTC
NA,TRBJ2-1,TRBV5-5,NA,CACSLSLSGLNEQFF,TGTGCCTGCAGCTTATCCCTTTCAGGTCTTAATGAGCAGTTCTTC